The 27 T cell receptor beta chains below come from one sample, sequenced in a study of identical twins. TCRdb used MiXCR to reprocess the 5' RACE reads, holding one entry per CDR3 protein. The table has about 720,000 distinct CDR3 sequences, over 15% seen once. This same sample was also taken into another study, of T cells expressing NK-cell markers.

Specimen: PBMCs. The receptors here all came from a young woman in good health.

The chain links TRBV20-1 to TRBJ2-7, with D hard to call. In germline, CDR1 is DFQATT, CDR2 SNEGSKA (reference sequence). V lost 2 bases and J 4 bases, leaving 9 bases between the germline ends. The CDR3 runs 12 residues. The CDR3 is CSARRSGYEQYF. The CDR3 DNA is TGCAGTGCTAGACGCTCCGGGTACGAGCAGTACTTC.

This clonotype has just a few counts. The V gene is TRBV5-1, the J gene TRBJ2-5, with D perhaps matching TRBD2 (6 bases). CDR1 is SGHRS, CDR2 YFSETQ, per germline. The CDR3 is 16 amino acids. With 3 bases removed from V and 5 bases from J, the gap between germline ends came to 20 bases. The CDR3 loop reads CASSSSRRGTHETQYF. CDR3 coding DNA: TGCGCCAGCAGCTCCTCCCGTCGGGGGACCCACGAGACCCAGTACTTC.

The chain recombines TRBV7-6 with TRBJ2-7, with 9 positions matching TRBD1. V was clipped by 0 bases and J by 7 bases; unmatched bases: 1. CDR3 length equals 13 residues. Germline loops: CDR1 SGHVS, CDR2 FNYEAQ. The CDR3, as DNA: TGTGCCAGCAGCTTAGCGGACAGGGGTGAGCAGTACTTC. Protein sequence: CASSLADRGEQYF.

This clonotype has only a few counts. The CDR3 sequence is CASGGFGAFF. The CDR3 DNA is TGTGCCAGTGGTGGGTTTGGAGCTTTCTTT. The chain combines TRBV12-3 or TRBV12-4 with TRBJ1-1, with no clear D. The CDR3 spans 10 residues. Trimming removed 9 bases at V and 10 bases at J, with 12 bases between.

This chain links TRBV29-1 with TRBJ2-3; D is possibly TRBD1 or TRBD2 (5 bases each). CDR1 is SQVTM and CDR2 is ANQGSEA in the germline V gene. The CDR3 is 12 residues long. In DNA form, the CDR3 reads TGCAGTGGGACGGACAGCACAGATACGCAGTATTTT. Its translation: CSGTDSTDTQYF.

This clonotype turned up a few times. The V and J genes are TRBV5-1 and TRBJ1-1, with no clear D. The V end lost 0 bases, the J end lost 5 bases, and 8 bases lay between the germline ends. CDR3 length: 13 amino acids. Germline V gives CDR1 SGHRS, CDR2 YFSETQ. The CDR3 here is CASSLVVRTEAFF. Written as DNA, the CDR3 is TGCGCCAGCAGCTTGGTCGTAAGGACTGAAGCTTTCTTT.

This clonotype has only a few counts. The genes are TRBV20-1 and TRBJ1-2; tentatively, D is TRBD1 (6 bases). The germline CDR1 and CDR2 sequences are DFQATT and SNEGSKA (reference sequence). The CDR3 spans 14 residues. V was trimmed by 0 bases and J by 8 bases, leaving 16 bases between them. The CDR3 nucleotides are TGCAGTGCTAGAGATCCAGGCGGGGGGCGAGGCTACACCTTC. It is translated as CSARDPGGGRGYTF.

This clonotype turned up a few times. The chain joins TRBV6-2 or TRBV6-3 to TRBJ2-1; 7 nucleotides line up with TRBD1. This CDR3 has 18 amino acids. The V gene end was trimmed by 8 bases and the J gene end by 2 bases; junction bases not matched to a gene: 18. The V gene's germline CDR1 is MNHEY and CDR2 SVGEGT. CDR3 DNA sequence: TGTGCCAGCCGCGGCCCTCACACAGGGGTGTCCGCCTACAATGAGCAGTTCTTC. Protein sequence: CASRGPHTGVSAYNEQFF.

CDR3 sequence: CASSLGSTQETQYF. In nucleotides, the CDR3 is TGCGCCAGCAGCTTGGGGTCCACGCAGGAGACCCAGTACTTC. The V call is TRBV5-1, the J call TRBJ2-5, with D unclear. Germline V gene data show CDR1 as SGHRS and CDR2 as YFSETQ. V lost 0 bases, J lost 5 bases, and 11 bases lay in between. The CDR3 loop spans 14 amino acids.

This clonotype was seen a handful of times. CDR3: CASSLRRLAGTDTQYF. CDR3 in DNA: TGTGCCAGCAGTTTACGGAGACTAGCGGGAACAGATACGCAGTATTTT. The J gene is TRBJ2-3, the V gene TRBV7-8; 11 positions agree with TRBD2. This CDR3 contains 16 residues. V shed 6 bases and J 3 bases; nucleotides not matched to a gene: 8. CDR1 SGHVS and CDR2 FQNEAQ come from the germline V gene.

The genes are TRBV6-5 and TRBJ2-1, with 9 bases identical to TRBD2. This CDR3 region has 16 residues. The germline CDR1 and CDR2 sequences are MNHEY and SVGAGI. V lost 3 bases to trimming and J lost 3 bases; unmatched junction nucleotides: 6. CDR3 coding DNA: TGTGCCAGCAGTTATGGCAGCGGGGGGTTCTACAATGAGCAGTTCTTC. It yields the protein CASSYGSGGFYNEQFF.

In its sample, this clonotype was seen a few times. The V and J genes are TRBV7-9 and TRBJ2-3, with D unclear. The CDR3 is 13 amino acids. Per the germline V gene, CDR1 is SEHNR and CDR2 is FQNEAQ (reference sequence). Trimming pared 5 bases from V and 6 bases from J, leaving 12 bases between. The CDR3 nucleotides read TGTGCCAGCAGCCCCTACTCACCGGATACGCAGTATTTT. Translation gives CASSPYSPDTQYF.

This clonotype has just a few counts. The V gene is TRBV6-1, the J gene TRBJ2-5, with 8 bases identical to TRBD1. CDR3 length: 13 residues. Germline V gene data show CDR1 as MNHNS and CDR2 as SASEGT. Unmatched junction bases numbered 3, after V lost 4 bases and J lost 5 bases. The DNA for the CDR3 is TGTGCCAGCAGTGGAAACAGGGGGGAGACCCAGTACTTC. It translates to CASSGNRGETQYF.

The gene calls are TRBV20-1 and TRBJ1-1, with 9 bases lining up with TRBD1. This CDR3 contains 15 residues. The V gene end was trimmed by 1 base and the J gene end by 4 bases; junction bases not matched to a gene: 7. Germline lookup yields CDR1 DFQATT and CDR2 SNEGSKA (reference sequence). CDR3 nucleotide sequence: TGCAGTGCTAGAGCATCGGACAGGGGAGGCACTGAAGCTTTCTTT. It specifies CSARASDRGGTEAFF.

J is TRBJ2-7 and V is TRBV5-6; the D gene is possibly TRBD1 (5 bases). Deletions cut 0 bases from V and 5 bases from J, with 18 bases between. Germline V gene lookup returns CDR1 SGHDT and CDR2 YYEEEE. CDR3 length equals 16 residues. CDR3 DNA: TGTGCCAGCAGCTTGGCCAATCTGGGGCAGTTCCACGAGCAGTACTTC. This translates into CASSLANLGQFHEQYF.

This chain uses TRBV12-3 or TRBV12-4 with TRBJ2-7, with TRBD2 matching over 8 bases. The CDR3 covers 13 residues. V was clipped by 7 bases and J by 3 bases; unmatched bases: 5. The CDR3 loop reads CASTYSGNYEQYF. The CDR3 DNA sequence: TGTGCCAGCACGTATAGCGGGAACTACGAGCAGTACTTC.

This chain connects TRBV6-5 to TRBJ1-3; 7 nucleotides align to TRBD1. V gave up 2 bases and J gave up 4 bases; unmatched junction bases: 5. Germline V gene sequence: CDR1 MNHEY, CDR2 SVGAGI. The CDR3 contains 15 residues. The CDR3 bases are TGTGCCAGCAGTTACGGGGACAGCCGCGGAAACACCATATATTTT. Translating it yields CASSYGDSRGNTIYF.

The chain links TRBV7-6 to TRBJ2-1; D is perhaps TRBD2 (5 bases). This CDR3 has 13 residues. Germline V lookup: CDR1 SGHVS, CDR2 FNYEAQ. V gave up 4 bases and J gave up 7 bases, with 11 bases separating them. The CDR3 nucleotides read TGTGCCAGCAGCTCTGCCGGGGAGAATGAGCAGTTCTTC. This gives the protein CASSSAGENEQFF.

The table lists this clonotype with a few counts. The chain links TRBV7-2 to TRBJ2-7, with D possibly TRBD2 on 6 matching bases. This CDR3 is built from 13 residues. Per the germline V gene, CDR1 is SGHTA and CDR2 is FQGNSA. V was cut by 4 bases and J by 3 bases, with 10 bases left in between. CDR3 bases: TGTGCCAGCAGCTATAGCGGCATCTACGAGCAGTACTTC. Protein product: CASSYSGIYEQYF.

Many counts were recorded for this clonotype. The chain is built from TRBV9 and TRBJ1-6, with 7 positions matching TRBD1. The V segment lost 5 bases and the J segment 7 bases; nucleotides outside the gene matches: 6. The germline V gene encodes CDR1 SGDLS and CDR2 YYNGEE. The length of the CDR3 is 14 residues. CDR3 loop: CASRTGTANSPLHF. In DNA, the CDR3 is TGTGCCAGCAGGACCGGGACAGCAAATTCACCCCTCCACTTT.

CDR3 nucleotide sequence: TGTGCCAGCAGCTTAGCGATAGGGGCGGTCAATGAGCAGTTCTTC. It specifies CASSLAIGAVNEQFF. V usage is TRBV7-6 and J usage is TRBJ2-1; the D gene is possibly TRBD1 (5 bases). With 0 bases removed from V and 6 bases from J, the gap between germline ends came to 12 bases. Germline lookup yields CDR1 SGHVS and CDR2 FNYEAQ. The CDR3 has 15 amino acids.

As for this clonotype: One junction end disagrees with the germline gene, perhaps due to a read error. The CDR3 DNA reads as TGTGCCAGCCGCCTGGGACTAGCGGGAATCTGGACCGGGGGGCTGTTTTTT. Residues: CASRLGLAGIWTGGLFF. The chain has TRBV12-3 or TRBV12-4 and TRBJ2-2; 13 positions agree with TRBD2. The CDR3 is made up of 17 amino acids.

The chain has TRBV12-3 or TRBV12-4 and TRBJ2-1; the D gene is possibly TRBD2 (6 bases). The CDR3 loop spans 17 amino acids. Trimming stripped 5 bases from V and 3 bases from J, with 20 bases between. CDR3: CASSPFSRDFYYNEQFF. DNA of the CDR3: TGTGCCAGCAGTCCGTTCTCCCGGGACTTCTACTACAATGAGCAGTTCTTC.

The DNA for the CDR3 is TGTGCCAGCAGTTACTCGTCGGGATTGGGGCAGCCCCAGCATTTT. It encodes CASSYSSGLGQPQHF. The V and J genes are TRBV6-5 and TRBJ1-5; D unclear. Trimming stripped 0 bases from V and 7 bases from J, with 13 bases between. Germline CDR1 MNHEY, CDR2 SVGAGI. The CDR3 loop spans 15 amino acids.

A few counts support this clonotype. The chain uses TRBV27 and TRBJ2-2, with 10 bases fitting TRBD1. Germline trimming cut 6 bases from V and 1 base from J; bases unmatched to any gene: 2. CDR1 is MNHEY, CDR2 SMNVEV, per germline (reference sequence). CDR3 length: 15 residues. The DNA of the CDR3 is TGTGCCAGCAGCGGGACAGGGGAGAACACCGGGGAGCTGTTTTTT. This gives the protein CASSGTGENTGELFF.

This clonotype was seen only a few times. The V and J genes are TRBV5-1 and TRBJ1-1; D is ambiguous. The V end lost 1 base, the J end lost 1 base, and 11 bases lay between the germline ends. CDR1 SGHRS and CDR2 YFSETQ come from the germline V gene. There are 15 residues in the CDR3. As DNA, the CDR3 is TGCGCCAGCAGCTTGTTGGACGGACGGAACACTGAAGCTTTCTTT. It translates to CASSLLDGRNTEAFF. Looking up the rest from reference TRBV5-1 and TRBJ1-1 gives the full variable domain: KAGVTQTPRYLIKTRGQQVTLSCSPISGHRSVSWYQQTPGQGLQFLFEYFSETQRNKGNFPGRFSGRQFSNSRSEMNVSTLELGDSALYLCASSLLDGRNTEAFFGQGTRLTVV.

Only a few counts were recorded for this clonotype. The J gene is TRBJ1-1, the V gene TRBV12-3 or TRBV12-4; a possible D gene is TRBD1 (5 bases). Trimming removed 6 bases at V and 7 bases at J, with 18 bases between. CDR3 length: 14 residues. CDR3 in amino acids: CASRGGTVSSEAFF. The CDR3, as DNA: TGTGCCAGCAGGGGGGGGACGGTCAGTAGTGAAGCTTTCTTT.